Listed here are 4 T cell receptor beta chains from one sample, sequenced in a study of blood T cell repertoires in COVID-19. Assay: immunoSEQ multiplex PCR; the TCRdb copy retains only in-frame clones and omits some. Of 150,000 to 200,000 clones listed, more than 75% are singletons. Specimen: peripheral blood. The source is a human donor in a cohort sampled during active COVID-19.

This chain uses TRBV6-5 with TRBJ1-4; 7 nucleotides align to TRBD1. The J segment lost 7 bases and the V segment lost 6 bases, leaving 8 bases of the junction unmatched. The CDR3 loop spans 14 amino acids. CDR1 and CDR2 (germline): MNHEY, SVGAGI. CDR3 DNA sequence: TGTGCCAGCAGCCCGACAGGGTTGGGTGAAAAACTGTTTTTT. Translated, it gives CASSPTGLGEKLFF.

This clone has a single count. The CDR3: CASRQYSNQPQHF. In nucleotides, the CDR3 is TGTGCCAGCAGACAATATAGCAATCAGCCCCAGCATTTT. This sequence joins TRBV6-5 and TRBJ1-5; D is undetermined. Germline V CDR1 and CDR2: MNHEY, SVGAGI. The CDR3 runs 13 residues. Trimming removed 6 bases from V and 0 bases from J, with 6 bases in between.

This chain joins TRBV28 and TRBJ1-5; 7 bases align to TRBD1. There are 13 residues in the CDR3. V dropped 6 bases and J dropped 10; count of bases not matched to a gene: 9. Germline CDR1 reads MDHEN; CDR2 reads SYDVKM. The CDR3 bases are TGTGCCAGCAGCCAGGGACAGAATAGTCCCCAGCATTTT. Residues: CASSQGQNSPQHF.

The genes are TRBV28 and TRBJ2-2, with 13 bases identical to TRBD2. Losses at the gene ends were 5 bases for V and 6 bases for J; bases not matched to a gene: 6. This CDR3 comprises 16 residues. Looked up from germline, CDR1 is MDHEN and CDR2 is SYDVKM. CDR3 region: CASSEGLAGVAGELFF. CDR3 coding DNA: TGTGCCAGCAGTGAAGGACTAGCGGGAGTGGCCGGGGAGCTGTTTTTT. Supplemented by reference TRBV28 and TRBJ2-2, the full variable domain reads DVKVTQSSRYLVKRTGEKVFLECVQDMDHENMFWYRQDPGLGLRLIYFSYDVKMKEKGDIPEGYSVSREKKERFSLILESASTNQTSMYLCASSEGLAGVAGELFFGEGSRLTVL.